The T cell receptor beta chain under discussion was sequenced for a study of CD8+ T cells in alopecia areata. General study points: Patients showed less clear TCR sequence sharing than mice, possibly partly because of HLA diversity. Clonality was higher in lesional than normal scalp, especially in alopecia totalis/universalis. Given one nonresponder, whether baseline CD8+ expansion relates to response remains uncertain.

On this clone itself: Its antigen remains unidentified.

As to treatment: oral pan-JAK inhibitor, 5-10 mg twice daily. cDNA reverse transcribed from extracted RNA served as the sequencing template. The repertoire was sequenced with immunoSEQ multiplex PCR; TCRdb's copy has only in-frame clones and lacks some. The repertoire has some 170,000 clones, 58% of them found once; the top ten carry about a sixth. This sequence was found in a human donor with alopecia areata. Material: CD4+ T cells sorted from blood, obtained at week 56, from a patient treated with tofacitinib.

The CDR3 is CASSSGTGPYNEQFF. In DNA, the CDR3 is TGTGCCAGCAGCTCCGGGACAGGACCTTACAATGAGCAGTTCTTC. The chain employs TRBV7-9 and TRBJ2-1, with 8 bases lining up with TRBD1. CDR3 length: 15 residues. V shed 4 bases and J 4 bases; nucleotides not matched to a gene: 6. Germline assignment: CDR1 SEHNR and CDR2 FQNEAQ (reference sequence). Drawing the rest from reference TRBV7-9 and TRBJ2-1, the complete variable domain is DTGVSQNPRHKITKRGQNVTFRCDPISEHNRLYWYRQTLGQGPEFLTYFQNEAQLEKSRLLSDRFSAERPKGSFSTLEIQRTEQGDSAMYLCASSSGTGPYNEQFFGPGTRLTVL.